Below, 8 T cell receptor beta chains from the same sample are listed, as sequenced in a study of T cell responses to AZD1222 COVID-19 vaccine. Sequencing was performed with immunoSEQ multiplex PCR; in TCRdb, only in-frame clones are kept and a portion is missing. Among roughly 130,000 clones listed, 92% were seen once. The sequencing here drew on peripheral blood, taken 28 days after the second AZD1222 dose. These receptors originate from an adult who received the AZD1222 COVID-19 vaccine.

CDR3 sequence: CASSVTGSSNQPQHF. DNA of the CDR3: TGTGCCAGCAGCGTTACTGGCTCTAGCAATCAGCCCCAGCATTTT. The V and J genes are TRBV9 and TRBJ1-5; no definite D call. V dropped 2 bases and J dropped 0 bases, with 9 bases sitting between them. Germline assignment: CDR1 SGDLS and CDR2 YYNGEE. CDR3 length equals 15 residues.

The gene calls are TRBV4-2 and TRBJ2-3; 11 bases are shared with TRBD2. Germline CDR1 is LGHNA and CDR2 is YNFKEQ. The CDR3 runs to 15 residues. V dropped 6 bases and J dropped 6; count of bases not matched to a gene: 8. This chain's CDR3 is CASSDSGGASDTQYF. The CDR3 DNA sequence: TGTGCCAGCAGTGATAGCGGGGGGGCAAGTGATACGCAGTATTTT.

As regards this clone: This sample also contains other DNA sequences that code for the same CDR3. This chain uses TRBV5-6 with TRBJ1-1, with D uncertain. There are 14 residues in the CDR3. Germline CDR1 and CDR2: SGHDT and YYEEEE. Trimming took off 0 bases at V and 4 bases at J, with 10 bases between the two ends. The CDR3 coding sequence is TGTGCCAGCAGCTTGGATCTGGGCGGCACTGAAGCTTTCTTT. Translation: CASSLDLGGTEAFF.

V and J are TRBV4-1 and TRBJ1-6, with D maybe TRBD1 (5 bases). Germline V gene lookup returns CDR1 MGHRA and CDR2 YSYEKL. V was cut by 0 bases and J by 8 bases, with 11 bases left in between. CDR3 length: 15 amino acids. The CDR3 loop reads CASSQEGGNHSPLHF. The CDR3 DNA reads TGCGCCAGCAGCCAAGAGGGGGGGAATCATTCACCCCTCCACTTT.

The V call is TRBV5-8, the J call TRBJ1-6, with TRBD1 matching over 9 bases. V shed 4 bases, J shed 8 bases, and the junction held 16 bases outside the gene matches. Germline CDR1 is SGHTS and CDR2 is YDEGEE. The CDR3 is 18 residues long. The CDR3 reads CASSALLGQGWSDSPLHF. The CDR3, as DNA: TGTGCCAGCAGCGCCCTTTTGGGACAGGGATGGAGTGATTCACCCCTCCACTTT.

The chain recombines TRBV18 with TRBJ1-2; unclear D gene. V shed 3 bases and J shed 2 bases, with 16 bases lying between them. CDR1 and CDR2 from the germline V gene are KGHSH and LQKENI. CDR3 length: 16 amino acids. The CDR3 nucleotides are TGTGCCAGCTCACCTAGGGTAGAGCGCAAGAACTATGGCTACACCTTC. Translated: CASSPRVERKNYGYTF.

The V call is TRBV12-3 or TRBV12-4, the J call TRBJ1-4; D possibly corresponds to TRBD1 (5 bases). Trimming left V 7 bases short and J 3 bases short, with 9 bases between. The CDR3 runs to 13 residues. The CDR3 sequence is CASNRGSNEKLFF. CDR3 DNA: TGTGCCAGCAACCGGGGGTCTAATGAAAAACTGTTTTTT.

This chain links TRBV25-1 with TRBJ1-4, with TRBD1 matching 10 bases. The CDR3 is 15 amino acids. J lost 8 bases, V lost 3 bases, and 6 bases had no gene match. The germline gives CDR1 MGHDK, CDR2 SYGVNS. The CDR3 DNA sequence: TGTGCCAGCAGTGATTGGGACAGGGGAAAAGAAAAACTGTTTTTT. Translating it yields CASSDWDRGKEKLFF.